This TCR beta chain was sequenced for a study of cytomegalovirus exposure and HLA in healthy donors. The V gene end was trimmed by 2 bases and the J gene end by 2 bases; junction bases not matched to a gene: 5. CDR3 length equals 15 residues. The germline V gene has CDR1 SGDLS and CDR2 YYNGEE. Remarks on this clone: Its cognate antigen is unknown.

PCR amplification relied on 60 Vbeta primers (plus 13 Jbeta primers). Produced via immunoSEQ multiplex PCR; TCRdb's table is partial and in-frame only. The repertoire consists of roughly 90,000 clones, with approximately 88% occurring once and the leading ten covering about 2%. Study-level points and caveats: The listing of roughly 160 TCR beta chains classed them as cytomegalovirus-associated.

The V and J genes are TRBV9 and TRBJ2-7; 9 bases align to TRBD2. The source material was PBMCs. The origin of this receptor is a man between 18 and 35 years old in good health and CMV-seronegative. The CDR3 protein is CASSVGGRAPYEQYF. The CDR3 nucleotides are TGTGCCAGCAGCGTCGGCGGGAGGGCTCCCTACGAGCAGTACTTC. Full variable domain (rest looked up from reference TRBV9 and TRBJ2-7): DSGVTQTPKHLITATGQRVTLRCSPRSGDLSVYWYQQSLDQGLQFLIQYYNGEERAKGNILERFSAQQFPDLHSELNLSSLELGDSALYFCASSVGGRAPYEQYFGPGTRLTVT.